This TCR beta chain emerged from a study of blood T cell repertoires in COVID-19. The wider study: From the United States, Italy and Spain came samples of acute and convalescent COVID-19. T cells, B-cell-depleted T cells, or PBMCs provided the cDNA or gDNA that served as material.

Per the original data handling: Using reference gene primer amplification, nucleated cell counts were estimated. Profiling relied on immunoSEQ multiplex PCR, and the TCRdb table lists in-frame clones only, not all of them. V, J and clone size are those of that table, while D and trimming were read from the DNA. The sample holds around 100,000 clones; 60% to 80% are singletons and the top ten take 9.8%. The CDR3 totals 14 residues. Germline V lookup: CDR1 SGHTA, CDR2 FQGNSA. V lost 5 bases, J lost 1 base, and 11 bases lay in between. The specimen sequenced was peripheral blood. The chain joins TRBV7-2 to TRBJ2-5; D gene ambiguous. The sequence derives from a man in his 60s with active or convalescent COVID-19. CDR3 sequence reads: CASSPPAAQETQYF. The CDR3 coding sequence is TGTGCCAGCAGCCCCCCTGCGGCCCAAGAGACCCAGTACTTC.